This is a list of T cell receptor beta chains from one sample in a study of shared clonotypes between healthy human individuals. Repertoires were generated with immunoSEQ multiplex PCR, while TCRdb's copy carries only in-frame clones and drops some. Found here are under 2.5 million clones, 85% to 95% of them singletons; the top ten hold about 0.41%. The source material was naive CD4+ T cells from PBMCs. Receptor source: a man between 18 and 29 years old in good health. Some clones in this sample may be carry-over from other donors' samples. Both conserved end residues are part of each CDR3. Each record gives: clone size, V gene, D gene, J gene, CDR3 protein, CDR3 DNA. The D gene is left open where the match is weak. Size is omitted from some rows. Given values are once, few, many or a class for expanded clones.

-	TRBV6-5	-	TRBJ2-7	CASWLHPGGGYEQYF	TGTGCCAGCTGGCTCCACCCCGGAGGAGGCTACGAGCAGTACTTC
-	TRBV7-3	TRBD2	TRBJ2-2	CASSLTSGANTGELFF	TGTGCCAGCAGCTTAACTAGCGGGGCGAACACCGGGGAGCTGTTTTTT
-	TRBV7-9	-	TRBJ1-2	CASSRGQGDYGYTF	TGTGCCAGCAGTCGGGGGCAGGGTGACTATGGCTACACCTTC
-	TRBV5-4	-	TRBJ2-7	CASSLARGSYEQYF	TGTGCCAGCAGCTTGGCTCGGGGTTCCTACGAGCAGTACTTC
-	TRBV5-8	TRBD2	TRBJ2-5	CASSLRELAGVLWAQYF	TGTGCCAGCAGCTTGCGCGAACTAGCGGGGGTTTTATGGGCCCAGTACTTC
-	TRBV2	TRBD2	TRBJ2-7	CASSPSSGGSEQYF	TGTGCCAGCAGTCCGTCAAGCGGGGGAAGCGAGCAGTACTTC
-	TRBV28	TRBD1	TRBJ2-5	CASSHGDSKETQYF	TGTGCCAGCAGCCACGGGGACAGCAAAGAGACCCAGTACTTC
once	TRBV27	-	TRBJ2-1	CASSEQFWGSYNEQFF	TGTGCCAGCAGTGAACAATTCTGGGGGTCCTACAATGAGCAGTTCTTC
-	TRBV28	TRBD1	TRBJ1-1	CASRLPGQVTEAFF	TGTGCCAGCAGGCTACCGGGACAGGTTACTGAAGCTTTCTTT
-	TRBV5-1	-	TRBJ2-7	CASSRDWEYEQYF	TGCGCCAGCAGCCGGGACTGGGAATACGAGCAGTACTTC
-	TRBV10-3	TRBD2	TRBJ2-2	CAIRPGLTTGELFF	TGTGCCATCAGACCGGGACTAACGACCGGGGAGCTGTTTTTT
-	TRBV9	TRBD1	TRBJ2-7	CASSVAAGGSRQYF	TGTGCCAGCAGCGTAGCGGCAGGGGGCAGCAGGCAGTACTTC
-	TRBV5-8	-	TRBJ1-2	CASSLRRVFYGYTF	TGTGCCAGCAGCTTACGACGGGTCTTCTATGGCTACACCTTC
-	TRBV2	TRBD2	TRBJ2-1	CASSRLAGGYNEQFF	TGTGCCAGCAGTAGACTAGCGGGAGGATACAATGAGCAGTTCTTC
once	TRBV6-4	TRBD1	TRBJ2-3	CASRRTGDITDTQYF	TGTGCCAGCAGAAGGACAGGGGACATCACAGATACGCAGTATTTT
-	TRBV9	-	TRBJ1-2	CASSVALGVGYTF	TGTGCCAGCAGCGTAGCATTAGGGGTCGGCTACACCTTC
-	TRBV19	TRBD1	TRBJ2-7	CASSIAGTGTYEQYF	TGTGCCAGTAGTATAGCCGGGACAGGCACCTACGAGCAGTACTTC
-	TRBV7-9	-	TRBJ1-1	CASSLNILVRAEAFF	TGTGCCAGCAGCTTAAACATCTTAGTACGGGCTGAAGCTTTCTTT
-	TRBV6-5	-	TRBJ2-5	CASSLGNNGAETQYF	TGTGCCAGCAGTTTGGGTAACAACGGAGCGGAGACCCAGTACTTC
once	TRBV7-9	-	TRBJ2-1	CASSLAGEGEQFF	TGTGCCAGCAGCTTAGCGGGAGAGGGTGAGCAGTTCTTC
-	TRBV28	-	TRBJ1-2	CASSLDGLGDYGYTF	TGTGCCAGCAGTTTGGACGGGCTAGGGGACTATGGCTACACCTTC
-	TRBV5-1	-	TRBJ2-1	CASSLASENEQFF	TGCGCCAGCAGCTTGGCGTCAGAGAATGAGCAGTTCTTC
-	TRBV7-9	-	TRBJ1-4	CASSLAAVGGEKLFF	TGTGCCAGCAGCTTAGCGGCAGTCGGGGGGGAAAAACTGTTTTTT
-	TRBV4-1	TRBD2	TRBJ2-5	CASSQDGGSGSEVETQYF	TGCGCCAGCAGCCAAGACGGTGGGAGCGGGAGTGAGGTAGAGACCCAGTACTTC
-	TRBV18	-	TRBJ2-7	CASSPQGIGFAEQYF	TGTGCCAGCTCACCGCAAGGGATCGGGTTCGCCGAGCAGTACTTC
-	TRBV4-2	TRBD1	TRBJ1-1	CASSQDVLTGYTFF	TGTGCCAGCAGCCAAGACGTGTTGACAGGGTACACTTTCTTT
-	TRBV5-4	-	TRBJ1-3	CASSYRTGNTIYF	TGTGCCAGCAGCTACAGGACTGGAAACACCATATATTTT
-	TRBV28	-	TRBJ1-5	CASSPMGGRSQPQHF	TGTGCCAGCAGCCCCATGGGGGGGCGCAGTCAGCCCCAGCATTTT
-	TRBV27	-	TRBJ2-6	CASTQGRGLSGANVLTF	TGTGCCAGCACCCAGGGGAGGGGGCTCTCTGGGGCCAACGTCCTGACTTTC
-	TRBV6-5	-	TRBJ2-7	CASSYSVGGHSYEQYF	TGTGCCAGCAGTTACTCAGTCGGGGGGCACTCCTACGAGCAGTACTTC
-	TRBV28	-	TRBJ2-5	CASHSGTETQYF	TGTGCCAGCCATTCAGGGACAGAGACCCAGTACTTC
-	TRBV6-5	-	TRBJ2-7	CASSSPTRGQYF	TGTGCCAGCAGCAGTCCGACGAGGGGGCAGTACTTC
-	TRBV30	TRBD1	TRBJ2-2	CAWRSGTGGPGELFF	TGTGCCTGGAGATCCGGGACAGGAGGACCCGGGGAGCTGTTTTTT
-	TRBV9	-	TRBJ1-3	CASSPSADLSGNTIYF	TGTGCCAGCAGCCCTTCGGCGGATCTCTCTGGAAACACCATATATTTT
-	TRBV28	-	TRBJ1-6	CASFQSSYNSPLHF	TGTGCCAGCTTCCAGAGCTCCTATAATTCACCCCTCCACTTT
-	TRBV18	-	TRBJ1-5	CASSPPNSDQPQHF	TGTGCCAGCTCACCCCCGAACAGTGATCAGCCCCAGCATTTT
-	TRBV28	-	TRBJ1-2	CASSPIQDNYGYTF	TGTGCCAGCAGCCCGATACAAGATAACTATGGCTACACCTTC
-	TRBV7-2	-	TRBJ1-2	CASSPGPRFYGYTF	TGTGCCAGCAGCCCGGGACCGAGATTCTATGGCTACACCTTC
-	TRBV19	TRBD1	TRBJ1-2	CASSTTGGDGYTF	TGTGCCAGTAGTACAACAGGGGGCGATGGCTACACCTTC
-	TRBV18	-	TRBJ2-5	CASSPQGRPETQYF	TGTGCCAGCTCACCACAGGGACGGCCAGAGACCCAGTACTTC
-	TRBV6-5	-	TRBJ2-2	CASSWTGPNTGELFF	TGTGCCAGCAGTTGGACTGGCCCTAACACCGGGGAGCTGTTTTTT
-	TRBV4-1	TRBD1	TRBJ2-2	CASSHYLTGDTGELFF	TGCGCCAGCAGCCATTACCTTACAGGGGACACCGGGGAGCTGTTTTTT
once	TRBV6-5	-	TRBJ1-2	CASRSGWATNYGYTF	TGTGCCAGCAGGTCCGGTTGGGCGACCAACTATGGCTACACCTTC
-	TRBV28	-	TRBJ1-1	CASSLAGAEGDTEAFF	TGTGCCAGCAGTTTAGCAGGGGCTGAGGGGGACACTGAAGCTTTCTTT
-	TRBV27	TRBD2	TRBJ2-1	CASSFLLAGPYNEQFF	TGTGCCAGCAGTTTCCTCTTAGCGGGACCCTACAATGAGCAGTTCTTC
-	TRBV2	TRBD1	TRBJ1-2	CASSPGGHGYTF	TGTGCCAGCAGTCCAGGGGGCCATGGCTACACCTTC
-	TRBV19	-	TRBJ2-1	CASSSNGNLNEQFF	TGTGCCAGTAGTTCCAACGGGAACCTCAATGAGCAGTTCTTC
-	TRBV19	-	TRBJ1-6	CASSPQGDHSPLHF	TGTGCCAGTAGTCCTCAAGGGGATCACTCACCCCTCCACTTT
-	TRBV9	-	TRBJ2-2	CASSPRLLAGELFF	TGTGCCAGCAGCCCCAGACTACTTGCCGGGGAGCTGTTTTTT
-	TRBV2	-	TRBJ1-2	CASSGGEDNYGYTF	TGTGCCAGCAGTGGGGGTGAGGATAACTATGGCTACACCTTC
once	TRBV20-1	-	TRBJ2-3	CSAGGTQYF	TGCAGTGCGGGGGGCACGCAGTATTTT
-	TRBV2	-	TRBJ2-3	CASSAEFSDTQYF	TGTGCCAGCAGTGCAGAATTCTCAGATACGCAGTATTTT
once	TRBV28	-	TRBJ1-1	CASSLRRGTEAFF	TGTGCCAGCAGCCTCCGAAGGGGGACTGAAGCTTTCTTT
once	TRBV27	TRBD1	TRBJ2-7	CASSHDRGLSYEQYF	TGTGCCAGCAGTCATGACAGGGGGTTATCCTACGAGCAGTACTTC
-	TRBV28	-	TRBJ2-5	CASSGDGETQYF	TGTGCCAGCAGTGGGGACGGAGAGACCCAGTACTTC